These T cell receptor beta chains were read from a single sample in a study of graft-versus-host responses after intestinal transplantation. Only in-frame clones appear in the TCRdb table, and some are missing; sequencing was by immunoSEQ multiplex PCR. The table lists just over 40,000 clones, around 95% of them singletons. What these receptors recognize is not known. Sequenced here: unstimulated CD8+ T cells sorted from spleen or lymph node cells, sampled before transplant. The receptor source for this set is a human donor who was the organ donor for an intestinal transplant. Both conserved end residues are part of each CDR3. The order of the fields is V gene, clone size, J gene, D gene, CDR3 protein, CDR3 DNA. D genes are given only for firm matches. Where a row states a size, it is once, few, many or the class of an expanded clone; other rows omit it.

v_call: TRBV5-1; clone_size: NA; j_call: TRBJ2-7; d_call: NA; cdr3_aa: CASSSYPLISEDYEQYF; cdr3_nt: TGCGCCAGCAGCTCGTACCCCTTAATTTCAGAGGACTACGAGCAGTACTTC
v_call: TRBV2; clone_size: NA; j_call: TRBJ2-1; d_call: TRBD2; cdr3_aa: CARGKLAGIPNSGEQFF; cdr3_nt: TGTGCCAGGGGGAAACTAGCGGGTATTCCCAACTCAGGTGAGCAGTTCTTC
v_call: TRBV19; clone_size: NA; j_call: TRBJ2-1; d_call: TRBD2; cdr3_aa: CASSIVSGGLAGFNEQFF; cdr3_nt: TGTGCCAGTAGTATAGTCTCGGGGGGACTAGCGGGGTTTAATGAGCAGTTCTTC
v_call: TRBV7-2; clone_size: NA; j_call: TRBJ2-2; d_call: NA; cdr3_aa: CASSLVGYTGELFF; cdr3_nt: TGTGCCAGCAGCTTAGTTGGATACACCGGGGAGCTGTTTTTT
v_call: TRBV6-4; clone_size: NA; j_call: TRBJ2-2; d_call: TRBD2; cdr3_aa: CASSDGGDTGELFF; cdr3_nt: TGTGCCAGCAGTGACGGGGGGGACACCGGGGAGCTGTTTTTT
v_call: TRBV4-1; clone_size: NA; j_call: TRBJ2-7; d_call: NA; cdr3_aa: CASSQAQAQSYEQYF; cdr3_nt: TGCGCCAGCAGCCAAGCTCAGGCTCAATCCTACGAGCAGTACTTC
v_call: TRBV7-9; clone_size: once; j_call: TRBJ1-1; d_call: TRBD1; cdr3_aa: CASSLSGQGVDTEAFF; cdr3_nt: TGTGCCAGCAGCTTATCGGGACAGGGGGTTGACACTGAAGCTTTCTTT
v_call: TRBV9; clone_size: NA; j_call: TRBJ2-5; d_call: TRBD1; cdr3_aa: CASSADRGDQETQYF; cdr3_nt: TGTGCCAGCAGCGCCGACAGGGGTGACCAAGAGACCCAGTACTTC
v_call: TRBV11-3; clone_size: NA; j_call: TRBJ1-6; d_call: TRBD1; cdr3_aa: CASSPRGLSLHF; cdr3_nt: TGTGCCAGCAGCCCAAGGGGGCTTTCGCTCCACTTT
v_call: TRBV7-2; clone_size: NA; j_call: TRBJ2-3; d_call: NA; cdr3_aa: CASSLIGGEADTQYF; cdr3_nt: TGTGCCAGCAGCTTAATCGGCGGAGAGGCAGATACGCAGTATTTT
v_call: TRBV4-3; clone_size: NA; j_call: TRBJ2-3; d_call: NA; cdr3_aa: CASSQEGVGSTDTQYF; cdr3_nt: TGCGCCAGCAGCCAAGAGGGGGTTGGGAGCACAGATACGCAGTATTTT
v_call: TRBV29-1; clone_size: NA; j_call: TRBJ1-1; d_call: NA; cdr3_aa: CSVVGGGGTEAFF; cdr3_nt: TGCAGCGTCGTGGGGGGAGGTGGCACTGAAGCTTTCTTT
v_call: TRBV6-1; clone_size: NA; j_call: TRBJ2-1; d_call: NA; cdr3_aa: CASSEVPSSYNEQFF; cdr3_nt: TGTGCCAGCAGTGAAGTACCGAGCTCCTACAATGAGCAGTTCTTC
v_call: TRBV19; clone_size: NA; j_call: TRBJ1-1; d_call: NA; cdr3_aa: CASTFGVREAFF; cdr3_nt: TGTGCCAGTACCTTTGGCGTAAGGGAGGCTTTCTTT
v_call: TRBV15; clone_size: NA; j_call: TRBJ1-1; d_call: NA; cdr3_aa: CATSSSLVDTSINTEAFF; cdr3_nt: TGTGCCACCAGCAGTTCCCTTGTGGACACGTCGATTAACACTGAAGCTTTCTTT
v_call: TRBV19; clone_size: NA; j_call: TRBJ2-5; d_call: TRBD1; cdr3_aa: CASSIGTGSQETQYF; cdr3_nt: TGTGCCAGTAGTATAGGGACAGGGTCTCAAGAGACCCAGTACTTC
v_call: TRBV27; clone_size: NA; j_call: TRBJ1-4; d_call: TRBD1; cdr3_aa: CASDRGTNEKLFF; cdr3_nt: TGTGCCAGCGACAGGGGAACTAATGAAAAACTGTTTTTT
v_call: TRBV9; clone_size: NA; j_call: TRBJ2-2; d_call: TRBD1; cdr3_aa: CASSVTGGGGELFF; cdr3_nt: TGTGCCAGCAGCGTCACAGGGGGTGGCGGGGAGCTGTTTTTT
v_call: TRBV4-3; clone_size: NA; j_call: TRBJ2-7; d_call: TRBD2; cdr3_aa: CASSQEGLAGLLSEQYF; cdr3_nt: TGCGCCAGCAGCCAAGAGGGACTAGCGGGGTTACTTTCCGAGCAGTACTTC
v_call: TRBV7-9; clone_size: NA; j_call: TRBJ2-7; d_call: TRBD2; cdr3_aa: CASSLSAGVMYEQYF; cdr3_nt: TGTGCCAGCAGCTTATCGGCGGGGGTGATGTACGAGCAGTACTTC
v_call: TRBV11-2; clone_size: few; j_call: TRBJ2-7; d_call: NA; cdr3_aa: CASSLELSYEQYF; cdr3_nt: TGTGCCAGCAGCTTAGAACTTTCCTACGAGCAGTACTTC
v_call: TRBV7-7; clone_size: NA; j_call: TRBJ2-7; d_call: TRBD2; cdr3_aa: CASSLGTSGSYEQYF; cdr3_nt: TGTGCTAGCAGCTTAGGGACTAGCGGCTCCTACGAGCAGTACTTC
v_call: TRBV11-3; clone_size: NA; j_call: TRBJ2-4; d_call: NA; cdr3_aa: CASSFTEGNIQYF; cdr3_nt: TGTGCCAGCAGCTTTACCGAGGGAAACATTCAGTACTTC
v_call: TRBV19; clone_size: NA; j_call: TRBJ1-6; d_call: NA; cdr3_aa: CASSISPRGDSPLHF; cdr3_nt: TGTGCCAGTAGTATCTCCCCCCGGGGGGATTCACCCCTCCACTTT
v_call: TRBV6-1; clone_size: NA; j_call: TRBJ2-7; d_call: TRBD1; cdr3_aa: CASSFGTGYYEQYF; cdr3_nt: TGTGCCAGCAGTTTCGGGACAGGGTACTACGAGCAGTACTTC
v_call: TRBV12-5; clone_size: NA; j_call: TRBJ2-7; d_call: TRBD1; cdr3_aa: CASGGTGSYEQYF; cdr3_nt: TGTGCTAGTGGGGGGACAGGTTCGTACGAGCAGTACTTC
v_call: TRBV7-3; clone_size: NA; j_call: TRBJ2-5; d_call: TRBD1; cdr3_aa: CASSPGTGQETQYF; cdr3_nt: TGTGCCAGCAGCCCGGGGACAGGTCAAGAGACCCAGTACTTC
v_call: TRBV27; clone_size: NA; j_call: TRBJ1-3; d_call: NA; cdr3_aa: CASSLLGNTIYF; cdr3_nt: TGTGCCAGCAGTTTATTAGGAAACACCATATATTTT
v_call: TRBV11-2; clone_size: NA; j_call: TRBJ1-5; d_call: NA; cdr3_aa: CASSLGHGNQPQHF; cdr3_nt: TGTGCCAGCAGCTTAGGACACGGGAATCAGCCCCAGCATTTT
v_call: TRBV5-5; clone_size: NA; j_call: TRBJ2-5; d_call: TRBD2; cdr3_aa: CASSSWGLVIQTQYF; cdr3_nt: TGTGCCAGCAGCTCCTGGGGACTAGTAATTCAGACCCAGTACTTC
v_call: TRBV9; clone_size: NA; j_call: TRBJ2-7; d_call: NA; cdr3_aa: CASSSDGYEQYF; cdr3_nt: TGTGCCAGCAGCTCCGACGGCTACGAGCAGTACTTC
v_call: TRBV9; clone_size: few; j_call: TRBJ1-2; d_call: NA; cdr3_aa: CASSVAGNGYTF; cdr3_nt: TGTGCCAGCAGCGTAGCAGGGAATGGCTACACCTTC
v_call: TRBV15; clone_size: NA; j_call: TRBJ1-1; d_call: TRBD1; cdr3_aa: CATSPKGAGGRSRSPQAFF; cdr3_nt: TGTGCCACCAGCCCCAAGGGGGCAGGCGGGAGGTCTCGCTCGCCTCAAGCTTTCTTT
v_call: TRBV27; clone_size: NA; j_call: TRBJ1-1; d_call: NA; cdr3_aa: CASSFLGTVEAFF; cdr3_nt: TGTGCCAGCAGTTTCCTGGGAACGGTTGAAGCTTTCTTT
v_call: TRBV4-1; clone_size: NA; j_call: TRBJ2-3; d_call: TRBD1; cdr3_aa: CASSQKTALHGTGDFTDTQYF; cdr3_nt: TGCGCCAGCAGCCAAAAGACCGCCCTCCACGGGACAGGGGATTTCACAGATACGCAGTATTTT
v_call: TRBV5-3; clone_size: NA; j_call: TRBJ2-1; d_call: TRBD2; cdr3_aa: CARSVSGCYNEQFF; cdr3_nt: TGTGCCAGAAGCGTTAGCGGGTGCTACAATGAGCAGTTCTTC
v_call: TRBV2; clone_size: NA; j_call: TRBJ1-1; d_call: NA; cdr3_aa: CASTWSTEAFF; cdr3_nt: TGTGCCAGCACGTGGTCCACTGAAGCTTTCTTT
v_call: TRBV7-3; clone_size: NA; j_call: TRBJ2-1; d_call: NA; cdr3_aa: CASSLTVTGTANEQFF; cdr3_nt: TGTGCCAGCAGCCTAACCGTAACGGGTACGGCAAATGAGCAGTTCTTC
v_call: TRBV6-1; clone_size: NA; j_call: TRBJ2-3; d_call: TRBD2; cdr3_aa: CASSELAGGNTDTQYF; cdr3_nt: TGTGCCAGCAGTGAACTAGCGGGGGGCAACACAGATACGCAGTATTTT
v_call: TRBV25-1; clone_size: NA; j_call: TRBJ1-1; d_call: NA; cdr3_aa: CASSLYTEAFF; cdr3_nt: TGTGCCAGCAGTTTATACACTGAAGCTTTCTTT
v_call: TRBV19; clone_size: NA; j_call: TRBJ2-1; d_call: TRBD1; cdr3_aa: CASSIGDRGSNEQFF; cdr3_nt: TGTGCCAGTAGTATTGGGGACAGGGGGTCCAATGAGCAGTTCTTC
v_call: TRBV5-6; clone_size: NA; j_call: TRBJ2-5; d_call: TRBD1; cdr3_aa: CASSVQGGETQYF; cdr3_nt: TGTGCCAGCAGCGTACAGGGGGGAGAGACCCAGTACTTC
v_call: TRBV13; clone_size: NA; j_call: TRBJ1-1; d_call: NA; cdr3_aa: CASSLDTEAFF; cdr3_nt: TGTGCCAGCAGCTTGGACACTGAAGCTTTCTTT
v_call: TRBV4-2; clone_size: NA; j_call: TRBJ2-3; d_call: TRBD2; cdr3_aa: CASSQEGLAGDTDTQYF; cdr3_nt: TGTGCCAGCAGCCAAGAAGGACTAGCGGGGGACACAGATACGCAGTATTTT
v_call: TRBV9; clone_size: NA; j_call: TRBJ2-7; d_call: TRBD1; cdr3_aa: CASSVGMSGTGKNYEQYF; cdr3_nt: TGTGCCAGCAGCGTAGGGATGTCCGGGACAGGGAAAAACTACGAGCAGTACTTC
v_call: TRBV11-3; clone_size: NA; j_call: TRBJ1-1; d_call: NA; cdr3_aa: CASSSTEGANTEAFF; cdr3_nt: TGTGCCAGCAGCTCGACGGAGGGCGCGAACACTGAAGCTTTCTTT
v_call: TRBV5-1; clone_size: NA; j_call: TRBJ2-2; d_call: NA; cdr3_aa: CASRMEAGELFF; cdr3_nt: TGCGCCAGCAGAATGGAAGCCGGGGAGCTGTTTTTT
v_call: TRBV6-9; clone_size: NA; j_call: TRBJ2-7; d_call: NA; cdr3_aa: CASSSNGAYEQYF; cdr3_nt: TGTGCCAGCAGTTCCAATGGGGCGTACGAGCAGTACTTC
v_call: TRBV18; clone_size: NA; j_call: TRBJ1-1; d_call: TRBD1; cdr3_aa: CASSPTGVGNTEAFF; cdr3_nt: TGTGCCAGCTCACCCACAGGGGTGGGGAACACTGAAGCTTTCTTT